The present T cell receptor (beta chain) was sequenced within a study of T cells after yellow fever vaccination. CDR3 length: 14 amino acids. In germline, CDR1 is LGHDT, CDR2 YNNKEL (reference sequence). Trimming removed 1 base from V and 0 bases from J, with 6 bases in between. TCRdb re-derived calls from the 5' RACE reads in MiXCR, one entry per CDR3 protein. The sample consists of around 340,000 distinct CDR3 sequences, approximately 12% of them appearing once. V is TRBV3-1 and J is TRBJ1-1; D remains unclear. The sequencing here drew on CD4+ T cells sorted from PBMCs, taken 15 days after the yellow fever booster vaccination. This clonotype originated in a man aged 18 to 29 who received the YFV17D yellow fever vaccine. CDR3 amino acids: CASSQGAVNTEAFF. In DNA form, the CDR3 reads TGTGCCAGCAGCCAAGGCGCTGTGAACACTGAAGCTTTCTTT.